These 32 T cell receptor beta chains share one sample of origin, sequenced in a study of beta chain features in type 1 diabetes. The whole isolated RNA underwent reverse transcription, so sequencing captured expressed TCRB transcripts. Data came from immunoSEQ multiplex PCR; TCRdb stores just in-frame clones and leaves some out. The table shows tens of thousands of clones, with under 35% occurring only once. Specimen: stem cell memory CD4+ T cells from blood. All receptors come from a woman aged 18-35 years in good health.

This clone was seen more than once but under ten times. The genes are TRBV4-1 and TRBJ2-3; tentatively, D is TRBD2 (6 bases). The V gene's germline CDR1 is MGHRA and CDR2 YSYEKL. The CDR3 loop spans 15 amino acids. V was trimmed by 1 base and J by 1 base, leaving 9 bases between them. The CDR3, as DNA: TGCGCCAGCAGCCAAGGCGGGGTAGGCACAGATACGCAGTATTTT. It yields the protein CASSQGGVGTDTQYF.

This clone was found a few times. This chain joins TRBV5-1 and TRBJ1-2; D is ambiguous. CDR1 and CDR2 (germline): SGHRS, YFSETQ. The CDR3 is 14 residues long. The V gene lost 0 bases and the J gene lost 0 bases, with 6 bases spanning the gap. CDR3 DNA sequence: TGCGCCAGCAGCTTGGGCGATACTAACTATGGCTACACCTTC. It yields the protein CASSLGDTNYGYTF.

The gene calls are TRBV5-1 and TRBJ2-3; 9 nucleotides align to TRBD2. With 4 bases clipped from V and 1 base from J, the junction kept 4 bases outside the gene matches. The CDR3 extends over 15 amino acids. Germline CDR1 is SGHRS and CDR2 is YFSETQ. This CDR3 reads CASSQLAGGTDTQYF. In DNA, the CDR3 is TGCGCCAGCAGCCAGTTAGCGGGAGGCACAGATACGCAGTATTTT. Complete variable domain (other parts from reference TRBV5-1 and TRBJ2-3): KAGVTQTPRYLIKTRGQQVTLSCSPISGHRSVSWYQQTPGQGLQFLFEYFSETQRNKGNFPGRFSGRQFSNSRSEMNVSTLELGDSALYLCASSQLAGGTDTQYFGPGTRLTVL.

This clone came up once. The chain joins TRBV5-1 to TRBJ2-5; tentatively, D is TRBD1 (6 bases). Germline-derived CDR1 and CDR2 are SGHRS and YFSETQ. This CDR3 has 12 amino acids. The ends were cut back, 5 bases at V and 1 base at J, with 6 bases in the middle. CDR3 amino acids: CASRTGQETQYF. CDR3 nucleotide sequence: TGCGCCAGCAGGACAGGCCAAGAGACCCAGTACTTC.

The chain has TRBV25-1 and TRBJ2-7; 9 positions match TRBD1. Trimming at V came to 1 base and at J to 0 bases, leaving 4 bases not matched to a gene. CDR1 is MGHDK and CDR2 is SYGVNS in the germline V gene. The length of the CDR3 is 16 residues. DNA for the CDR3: TGTGCCAGCAGTGAATGTGGGACAGGGTTCTCCTACGAGCAGTACTTC. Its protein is CASSECGTGFSYEQYF.

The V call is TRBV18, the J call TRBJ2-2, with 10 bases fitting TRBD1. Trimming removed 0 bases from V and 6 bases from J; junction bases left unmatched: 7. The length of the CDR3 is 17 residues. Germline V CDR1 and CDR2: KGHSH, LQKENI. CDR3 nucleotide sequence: TGTGCCAGCTCACCACCCTCCGGGACAGGGGCCGCCGGGGAGCTGTTTTTT. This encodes CASSPPSGTGAAGELFF.

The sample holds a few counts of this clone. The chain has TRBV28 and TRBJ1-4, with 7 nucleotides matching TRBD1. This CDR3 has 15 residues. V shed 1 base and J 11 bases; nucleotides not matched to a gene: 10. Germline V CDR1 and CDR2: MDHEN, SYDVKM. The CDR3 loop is CASSLSSTGRWKLFF. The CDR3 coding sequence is TGTGCCAGCAGTTTATCGTCGACAGGGCGATGGAAACTGTTTTTT.

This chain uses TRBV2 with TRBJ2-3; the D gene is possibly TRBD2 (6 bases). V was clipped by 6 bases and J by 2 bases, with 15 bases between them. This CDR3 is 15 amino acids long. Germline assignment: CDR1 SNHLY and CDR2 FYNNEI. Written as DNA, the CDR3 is TGTGCCAGCAGAAGTCGGGAGCGGACCACAGATACGCAGTATTTT. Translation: CASRSRERTTDTQYF.

Here the CDR3 DNA reads TGTGCCAGCAGCCGGGGACTAGCGGCCACTAGCTCCTACAATGAGCAGTTCTTC. Protein: CASSRGLAATSSYNEQFF. The chain has TRBV9 and TRBJ2-1; 11 bases line up with TRBD2. Germline V gives CDR1 SGDLS, CDR2 YYNGEE. The J segment lost 0 bases and the V segment lost 4 bases, leaving 9 bases of the junction unmatched. CDR3 size: 18 residues.

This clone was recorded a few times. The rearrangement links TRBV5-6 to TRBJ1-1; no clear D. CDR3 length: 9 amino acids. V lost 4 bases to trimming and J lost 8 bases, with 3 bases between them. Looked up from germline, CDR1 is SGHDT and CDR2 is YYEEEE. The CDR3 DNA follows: TGTGCCAGCAGCCGGGAAGCTTTCTTT. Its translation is CASSREAFF.

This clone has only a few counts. The CDR3 DNA sequence: TGCAGCGTCCTCGGGACAGGGGACTACGAGCAGTACTTC. Encoded protein: CSVLGTGDYEQYF. The chain combines TRBV29-1 with TRBJ2-7; 10 nucleotides match TRBD1. The CDR3 covers 13 residues. The J segment lost 3 bases and the V segment lost 6 bases, leaving 5 bases of the junction unmatched. CDR1 SQVTM and CDR2 ANQGSEA come from the germline V gene.

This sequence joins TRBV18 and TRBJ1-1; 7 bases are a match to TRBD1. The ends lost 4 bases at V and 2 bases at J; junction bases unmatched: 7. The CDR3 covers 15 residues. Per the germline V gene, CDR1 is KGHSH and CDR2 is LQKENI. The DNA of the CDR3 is TGTGCCAGCTCACAAGATAGACAGGGTAACACTGAAGCTTTCTTT. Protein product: CASSQDRQGNTEAFF. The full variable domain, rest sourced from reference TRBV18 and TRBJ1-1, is NAGVMQNPRHLVRRRGQEARLRCSPMKGHSHVYWYRQLPEEGLKFMVYLQKENIIDESGMPKERFSAEFPKEGPSILRIQQVVRGDSAAYFCASSQDRQGNTEAFFGQGTRLTVV.

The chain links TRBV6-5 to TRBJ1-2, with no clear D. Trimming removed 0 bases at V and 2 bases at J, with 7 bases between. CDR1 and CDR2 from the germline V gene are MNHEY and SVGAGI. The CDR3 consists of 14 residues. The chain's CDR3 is CASSYSRRNYGYTF. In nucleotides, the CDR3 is TGTGCCAGCAGTTACTCGAGGCGGAACTATGGCTACACCTTC.

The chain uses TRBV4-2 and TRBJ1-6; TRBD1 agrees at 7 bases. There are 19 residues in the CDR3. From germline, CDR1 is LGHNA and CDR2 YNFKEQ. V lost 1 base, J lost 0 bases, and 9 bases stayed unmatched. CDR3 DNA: TGTGCCAGCAGCCAAGGGGACAGATCAACCCTCTCCTATAATTCACCCCTCCACTTT. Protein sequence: CASSQGDRSTLSYNSPLHF.

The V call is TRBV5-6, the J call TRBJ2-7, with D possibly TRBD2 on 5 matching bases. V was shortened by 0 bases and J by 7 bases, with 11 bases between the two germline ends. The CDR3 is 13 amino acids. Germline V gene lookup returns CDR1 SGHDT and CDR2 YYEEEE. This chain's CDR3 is CASSLAGKAEQYF. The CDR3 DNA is TGTGCCAGCAGCTTGGCGGGGAAGGCGGAGCAGTACTTC.

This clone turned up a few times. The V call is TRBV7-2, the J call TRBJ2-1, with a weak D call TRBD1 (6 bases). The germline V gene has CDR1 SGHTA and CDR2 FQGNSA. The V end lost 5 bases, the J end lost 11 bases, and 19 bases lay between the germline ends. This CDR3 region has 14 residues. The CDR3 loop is CASSDRKPFNQQFF. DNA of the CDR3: TGTGCCAGCAGCGACAGGAAACCCTTTAATCAGCAGTTCTTC.

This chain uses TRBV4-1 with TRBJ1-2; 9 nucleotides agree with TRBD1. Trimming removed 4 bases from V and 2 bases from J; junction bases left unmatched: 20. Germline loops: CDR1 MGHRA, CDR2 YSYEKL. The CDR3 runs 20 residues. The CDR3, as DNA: TGCGCCAGCAGCCGACAAATCTCCGGGACAGGGATGTACGGGAACTATGGCTACACCTTC. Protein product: CASSRQISGTGMYGNYGYTF.

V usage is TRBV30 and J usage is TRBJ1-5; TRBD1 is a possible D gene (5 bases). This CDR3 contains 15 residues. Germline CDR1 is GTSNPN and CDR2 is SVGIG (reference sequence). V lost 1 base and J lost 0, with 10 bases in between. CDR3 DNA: TGTGCCTGGAGTGACGACAGATCTAGCAATCAGCCCCAGCATTTT. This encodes CAWSDDRSSNQPQHF.

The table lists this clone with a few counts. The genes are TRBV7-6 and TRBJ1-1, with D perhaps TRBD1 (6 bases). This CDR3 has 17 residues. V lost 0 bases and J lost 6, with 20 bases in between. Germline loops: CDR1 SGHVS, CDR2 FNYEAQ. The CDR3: CASSLAQGGPRFAEAFF. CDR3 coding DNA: TGTGCCAGCAGCTTAGCGCAAGGGGGACCAAGGTTCGCTGAAGCTTTCTTT.

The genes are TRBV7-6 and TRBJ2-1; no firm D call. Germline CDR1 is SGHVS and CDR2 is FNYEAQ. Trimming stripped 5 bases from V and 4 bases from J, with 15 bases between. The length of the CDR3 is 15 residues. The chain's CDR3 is CASSGLTATYNEQFF. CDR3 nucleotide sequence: TGTGCCAGCAGCGGCCTTACCGCGACATACAATGAGCAGTTCTTC.

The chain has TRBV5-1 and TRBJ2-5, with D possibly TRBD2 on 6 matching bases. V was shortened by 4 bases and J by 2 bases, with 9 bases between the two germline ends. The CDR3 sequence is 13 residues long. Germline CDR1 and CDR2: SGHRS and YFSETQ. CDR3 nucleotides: TGCGCCAGCAGCCGGGGACTTCAAGAGACCCAGTACTTC. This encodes CASSRGLQETQYF.

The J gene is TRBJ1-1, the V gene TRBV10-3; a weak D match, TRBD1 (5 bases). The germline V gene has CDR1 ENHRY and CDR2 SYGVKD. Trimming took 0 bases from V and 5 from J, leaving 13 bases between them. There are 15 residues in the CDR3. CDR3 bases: TGTGCCATCAGTGAGTCGGCAGGGATGGGTACTGAAGCTTTCTTT. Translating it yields CAISESAGMGTEAFF.

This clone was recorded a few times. The CDR3 spells CASSSSSGNTIYF. As DNA, the CDR3 is TGTGCCAGCAGCTCGAGCTCTGGAAACACCATATATTTT. The chain employs TRBV11-2 and TRBJ1-3, with D unresolved. CDR1 and CDR2 from the germline V gene are SGHAT and FQNNGV. V was trimmed by 4 bases and J by 0 bases, leaving 4 bases between them. This CDR3 spans 13 amino acids.

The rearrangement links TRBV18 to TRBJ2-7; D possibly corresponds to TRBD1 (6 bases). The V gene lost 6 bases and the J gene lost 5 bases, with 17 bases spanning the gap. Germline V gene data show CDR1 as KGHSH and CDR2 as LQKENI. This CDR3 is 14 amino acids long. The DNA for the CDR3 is TGTGCCAGCTCTCTGGACAGAGTATCCCACGAGCAGTACTTC. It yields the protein CASSLDRVSHEQYF.

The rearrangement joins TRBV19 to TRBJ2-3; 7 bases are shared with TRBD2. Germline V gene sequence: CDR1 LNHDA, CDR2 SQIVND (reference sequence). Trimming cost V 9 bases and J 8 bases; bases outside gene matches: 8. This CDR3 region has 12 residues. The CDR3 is CASQSAGATQYF. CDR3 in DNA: TGTGCCAGCCAATCGGCGGGAGCTACGCAGTATTTT.

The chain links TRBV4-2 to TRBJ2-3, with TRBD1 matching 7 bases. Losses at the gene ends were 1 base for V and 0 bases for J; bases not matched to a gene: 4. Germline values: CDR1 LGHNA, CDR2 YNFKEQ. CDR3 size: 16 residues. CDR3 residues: CASSQGNRGSTDTQYF. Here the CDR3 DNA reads TGTGCCAGCAGCCAAGGGAACAGGGGAAGCACAGATACGCAGTATTTT.

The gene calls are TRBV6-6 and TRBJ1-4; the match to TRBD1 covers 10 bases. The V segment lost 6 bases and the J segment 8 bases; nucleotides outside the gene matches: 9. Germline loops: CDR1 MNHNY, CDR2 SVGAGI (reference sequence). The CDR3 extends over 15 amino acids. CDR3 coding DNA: TGTGCCAGCAGCCTCGGGACAGGGGAAAGAGAAAAACTGTTTTTT. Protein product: CASSLGTGEREKLFF.

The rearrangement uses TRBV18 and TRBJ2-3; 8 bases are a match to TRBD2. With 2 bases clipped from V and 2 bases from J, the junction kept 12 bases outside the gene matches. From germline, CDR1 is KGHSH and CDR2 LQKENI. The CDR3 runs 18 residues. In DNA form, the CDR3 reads TGTGCCAGCTCACCAGTACCAGCGGGGGCCACGGACACAGATACGCAGTATTTT. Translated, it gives CASSPVPAGATDTDTQYF.

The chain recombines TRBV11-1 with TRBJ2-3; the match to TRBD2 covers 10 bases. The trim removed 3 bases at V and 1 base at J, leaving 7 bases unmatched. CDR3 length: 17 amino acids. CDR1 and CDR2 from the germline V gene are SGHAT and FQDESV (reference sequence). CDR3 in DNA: TGTGCCAGCAGCTTTCCAGCGGGGGGGAGCGGCACAGATACGCAGTATTTT. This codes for CASSFPAGGSGTDTQYF.

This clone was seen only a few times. The CDR3, as DNA: TGTGCCACCAACCCGGGGGGACAGGGGGGAGATACGCAGTATTTT. The encoded protein is CATNPGGQGGDTQYF. The chain couples TRBV15 to TRBJ2-3, with 11 bases fitting TRBD1. The CDR3 runs 15 residues. From germline, CDR1 is LNHNV and CDR2 YYDKDF (reference sequence). V was clipped by 7 bases and J by 5 bases; unmatched bases: 8.

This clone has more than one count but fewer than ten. The CDR3 protein is CAIRKGGLAGDNEQFF. The DNA of the CDR3 is TGTGCCATCAGGAAGGGAGGACTAGCGGGAGATAATGAGCAGTTCTTC. The genes are TRBV10-3 and TRBJ2-1; 13 nucleotides match TRBD2. With 6 bases clipped from V and 7 bases from J, the junction kept 9 bases outside the gene matches. The CDR3 contains 16 residues. The V gene's germline CDR1 is ENHRY and CDR2 SYGVKD.

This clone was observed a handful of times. CDR3 DNA: TGTGCCAGCAGGACTAGCGGGGCTTCGATTTCGTCCTACAATGAGCAGTTCTTC. Its protein is CASRTSGASISSYNEQFF. The gene calls are TRBV5-4 and TRBJ2-1; TRBD2 matches at 11 bases. The CDR3 is 18 residues long. The germline V gene encodes CDR1 SGHNT and CDR2 YYREEE (reference sequence). With V trimmed by 5 bases and J by 1 base, 11 bases remained unmatched.